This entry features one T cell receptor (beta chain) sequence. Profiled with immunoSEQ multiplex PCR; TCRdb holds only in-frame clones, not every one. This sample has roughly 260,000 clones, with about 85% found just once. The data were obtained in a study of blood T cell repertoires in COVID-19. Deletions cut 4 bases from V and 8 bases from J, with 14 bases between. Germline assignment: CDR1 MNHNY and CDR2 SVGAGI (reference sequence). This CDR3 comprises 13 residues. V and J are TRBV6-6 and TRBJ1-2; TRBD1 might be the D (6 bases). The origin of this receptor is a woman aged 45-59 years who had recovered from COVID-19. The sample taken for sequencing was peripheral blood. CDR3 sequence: CASSFRPQGGYTF. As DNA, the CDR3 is TGTGCCAGCAGTTTTAGGCCCCAGGGGGGCTACACCTTC.